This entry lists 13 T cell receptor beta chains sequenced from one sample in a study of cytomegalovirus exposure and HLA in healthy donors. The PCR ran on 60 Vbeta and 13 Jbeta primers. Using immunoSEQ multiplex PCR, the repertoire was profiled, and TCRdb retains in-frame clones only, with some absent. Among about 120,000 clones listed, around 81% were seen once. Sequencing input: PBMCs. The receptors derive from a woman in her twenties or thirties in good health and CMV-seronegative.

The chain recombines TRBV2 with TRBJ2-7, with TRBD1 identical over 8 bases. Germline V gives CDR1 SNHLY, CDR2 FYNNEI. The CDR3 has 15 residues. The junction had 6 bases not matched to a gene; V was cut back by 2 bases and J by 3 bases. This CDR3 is CASSERPGGNYEQYF. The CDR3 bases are TGTGCCAGCAGTGAACGACCAGGGGGCAACTACGAGCAGTACTTC.

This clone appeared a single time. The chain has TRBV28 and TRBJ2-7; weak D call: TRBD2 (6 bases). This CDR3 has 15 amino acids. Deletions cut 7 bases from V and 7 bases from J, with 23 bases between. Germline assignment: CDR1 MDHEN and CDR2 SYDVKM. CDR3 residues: CASTTRGGLGGEQYF. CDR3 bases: TGTGCCAGCACCACAAGAGGAGGGCTCGGAGGGGAGCAGTACTTC.

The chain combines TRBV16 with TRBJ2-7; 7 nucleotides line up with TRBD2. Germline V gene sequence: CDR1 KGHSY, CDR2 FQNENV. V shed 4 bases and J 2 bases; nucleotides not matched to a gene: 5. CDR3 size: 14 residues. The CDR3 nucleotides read TGTGCCAGCAGCCCCCAGGGAGGGGCCTACGAGCAGTACTTC. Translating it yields CASSPQGGAYEQYF. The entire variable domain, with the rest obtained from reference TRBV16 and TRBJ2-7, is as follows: GEEVAQTPKHLVRGEGQKAKLYCAPIKGHSYVFWYQQVLKNEFKFLISFQNENVFDETGMPKERFSAKCLPNSPCSLEIQATKLEDSAVYFCASSPQGGAYEQYFGPGTRLTVT.

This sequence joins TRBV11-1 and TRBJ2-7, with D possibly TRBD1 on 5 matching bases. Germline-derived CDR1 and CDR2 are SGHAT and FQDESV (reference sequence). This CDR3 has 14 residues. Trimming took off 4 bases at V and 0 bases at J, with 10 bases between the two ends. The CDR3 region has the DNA TGTGCCAGCAGCTCAGGGCCGACCTCCTACGAGCAGTACTTC. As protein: CASSSGPTSYEQYF.

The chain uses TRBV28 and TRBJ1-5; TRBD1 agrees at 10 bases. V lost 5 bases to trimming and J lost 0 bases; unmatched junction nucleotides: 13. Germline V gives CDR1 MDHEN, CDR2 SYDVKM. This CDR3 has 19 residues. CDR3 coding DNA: TGTGCCAGCAGTCTAATGGCCGGGACAGGGGACATTAGCAATCAGCCCCAGCATTTT. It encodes CASSLMAGTGDISNQPQHF.

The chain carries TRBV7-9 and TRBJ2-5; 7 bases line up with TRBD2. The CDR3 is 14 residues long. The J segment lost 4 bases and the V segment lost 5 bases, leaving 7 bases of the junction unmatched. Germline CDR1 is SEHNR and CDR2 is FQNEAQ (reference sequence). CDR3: CASSPLASGETQYF. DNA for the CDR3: TGTGCCAGCAGCCCTCTGGCTAGCGGAGAGACCCAGTACTTC.

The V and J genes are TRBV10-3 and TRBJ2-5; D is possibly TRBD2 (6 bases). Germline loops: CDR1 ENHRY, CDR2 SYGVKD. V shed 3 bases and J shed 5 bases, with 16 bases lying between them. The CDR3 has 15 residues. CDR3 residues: CAISETSNGRETQYF. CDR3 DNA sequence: TGTGCCATCAGTGAAACATCCAATGGGAGGGAGACCCAGTACTTC.

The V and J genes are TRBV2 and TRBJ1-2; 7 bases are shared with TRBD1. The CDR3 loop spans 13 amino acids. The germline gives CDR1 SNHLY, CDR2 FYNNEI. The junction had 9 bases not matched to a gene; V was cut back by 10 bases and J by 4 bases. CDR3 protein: CAIDVRDSYGYTF. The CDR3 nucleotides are TGTGCCATCGATGTACGGGACAGCTATGGCTACACCTTC.

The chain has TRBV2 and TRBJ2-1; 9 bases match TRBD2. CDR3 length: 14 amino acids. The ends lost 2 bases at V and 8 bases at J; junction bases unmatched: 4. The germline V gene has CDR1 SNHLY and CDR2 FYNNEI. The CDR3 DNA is TGTGCCAGCAGTGAAATAGCGGGAGCCCATGAGCAGTTCTTC. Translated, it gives CASSEIAGAHEQFF.

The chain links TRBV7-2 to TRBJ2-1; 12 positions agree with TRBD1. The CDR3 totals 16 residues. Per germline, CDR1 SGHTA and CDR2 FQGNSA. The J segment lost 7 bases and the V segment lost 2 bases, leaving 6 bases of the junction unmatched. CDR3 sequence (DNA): TGTGCCAGCAGCTTAAATTGGGACAGGGGGCGAAATGAGCAGTTCTTC. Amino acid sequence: CASSLNWDRGRNEQFF.

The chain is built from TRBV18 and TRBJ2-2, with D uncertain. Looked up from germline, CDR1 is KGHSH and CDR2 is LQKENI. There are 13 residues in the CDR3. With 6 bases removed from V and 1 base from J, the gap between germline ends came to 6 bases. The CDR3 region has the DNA TGTGCCAGCTCCTCGCGGAACACCGGGGAGCTGTTTTTT. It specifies CASSSRNTGELFF.

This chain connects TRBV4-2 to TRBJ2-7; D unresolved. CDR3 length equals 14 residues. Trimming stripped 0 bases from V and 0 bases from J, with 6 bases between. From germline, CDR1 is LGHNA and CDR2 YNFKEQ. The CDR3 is CASSQDANSYEQYF. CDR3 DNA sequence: TGTGCCAGCAGCCAAGACGCGAACTCCTACGAGCAGTACTTC.

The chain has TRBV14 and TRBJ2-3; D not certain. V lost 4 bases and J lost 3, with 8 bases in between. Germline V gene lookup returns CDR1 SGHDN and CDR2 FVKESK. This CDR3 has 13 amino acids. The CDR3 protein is CASSPFVTDTQYF. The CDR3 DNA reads TGTGCCAGCAGCCCATTTGTTACAGATACGCAGTATTTT.